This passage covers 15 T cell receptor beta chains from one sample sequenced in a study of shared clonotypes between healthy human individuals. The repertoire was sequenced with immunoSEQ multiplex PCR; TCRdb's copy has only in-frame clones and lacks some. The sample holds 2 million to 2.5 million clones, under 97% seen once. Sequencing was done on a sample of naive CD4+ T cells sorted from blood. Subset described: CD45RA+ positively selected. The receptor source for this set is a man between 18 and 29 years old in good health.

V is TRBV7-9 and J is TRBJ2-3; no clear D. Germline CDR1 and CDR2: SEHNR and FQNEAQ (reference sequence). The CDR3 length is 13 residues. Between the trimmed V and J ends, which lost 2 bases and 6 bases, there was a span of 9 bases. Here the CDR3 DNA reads TGTGCCAGCAGCTTAAGTGGGGTGGATACGCAGTATTTT. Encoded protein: CASSLSGVDTQYF. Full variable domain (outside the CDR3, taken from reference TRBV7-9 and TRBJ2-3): DTGVSQNPRHKITKRGQNVTFRCDPISEHNRLYWYRQTLGQGPEFLTYFQNEAQLEKSRLLSDRFSAERPKGSFSTLEIQRTEQGDSAMYLCASSLSGVDTQYFGPGTRLTVL.

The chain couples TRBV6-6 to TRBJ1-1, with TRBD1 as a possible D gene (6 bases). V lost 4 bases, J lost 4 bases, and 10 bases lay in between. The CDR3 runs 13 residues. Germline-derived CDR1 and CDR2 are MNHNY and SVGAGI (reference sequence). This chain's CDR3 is CASSSLGATEAFF. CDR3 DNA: TGTGCCAGCAGTTCCCTGGGGGCCACTGAAGCTTTCTTT.

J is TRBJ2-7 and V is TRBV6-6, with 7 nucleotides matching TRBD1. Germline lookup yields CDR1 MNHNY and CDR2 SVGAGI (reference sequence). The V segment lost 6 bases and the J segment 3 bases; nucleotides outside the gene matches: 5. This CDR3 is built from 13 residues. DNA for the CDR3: TGTGCCAGCAGCGAGGGGGCAAGCTACGAGCAGTACTTC. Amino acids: CASSEGASYEQYF.

The CDR3, as DNA: TGTGCCAGCAGCGCCGGACGGACTTCCGGGAACACTGAAGCTTTCTTT. Translated, it gives CASSAGRTSGNTEAFF. The chain recombines TRBV9 with TRBJ1-1; D not resolved. There are 16 residues in the CDR3. Germline V gene lookup returns CDR1 SGDLS and CDR2 YYNGEE. The V end lost 3 bases, the J end lost 1 base, and 16 bases lay between the germline ends. Full variable domain (outside the CDR3, taken from reference TRBV9 and TRBJ1-1): DSGVTQTPKHLITATGQRVTLRCSPRSGDLSVYWYQQSLDQGLQFLIQYYNGEERAKGNILERFSAQQFPDLHSELNLSSLELGDSALYFCASSAGRTSGNTEAFFGQGTRLTVV.

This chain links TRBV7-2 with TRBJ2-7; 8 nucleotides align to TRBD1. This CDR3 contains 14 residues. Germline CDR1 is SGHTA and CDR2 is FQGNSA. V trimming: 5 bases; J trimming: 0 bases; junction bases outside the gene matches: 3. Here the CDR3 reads CASSNDRGSYEQYF. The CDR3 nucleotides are TGTGCCAGCAGCAATGACAGGGGCTCCTACGAGCAGTACTTC.

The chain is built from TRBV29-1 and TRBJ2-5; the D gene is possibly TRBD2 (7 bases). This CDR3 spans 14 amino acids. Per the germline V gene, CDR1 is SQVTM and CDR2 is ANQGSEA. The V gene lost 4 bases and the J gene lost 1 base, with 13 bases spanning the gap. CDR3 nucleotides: TGCAGCGTTGGGGGGGGGCCAGCCCAAGAGACCCAGTACTTC. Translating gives CSVGGGPAQETQYF.

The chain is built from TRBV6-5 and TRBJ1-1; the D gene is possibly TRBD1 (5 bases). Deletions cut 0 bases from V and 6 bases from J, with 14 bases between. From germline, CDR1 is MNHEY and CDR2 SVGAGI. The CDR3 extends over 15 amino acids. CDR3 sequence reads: CASSYSGKGLSEAFF. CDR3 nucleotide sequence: TGTGCCAGCAGTTACTCGGGGAAGGGACTGTCTGAAGCTTTCTTT.

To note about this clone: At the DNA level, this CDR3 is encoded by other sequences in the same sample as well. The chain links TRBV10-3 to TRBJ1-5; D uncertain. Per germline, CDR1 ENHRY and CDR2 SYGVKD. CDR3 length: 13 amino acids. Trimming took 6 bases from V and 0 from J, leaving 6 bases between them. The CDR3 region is CAISYSSNQPQHF. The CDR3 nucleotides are TGTGCCATCAGCTACAGTAGCAATCAGCCCCAGCATTTT.

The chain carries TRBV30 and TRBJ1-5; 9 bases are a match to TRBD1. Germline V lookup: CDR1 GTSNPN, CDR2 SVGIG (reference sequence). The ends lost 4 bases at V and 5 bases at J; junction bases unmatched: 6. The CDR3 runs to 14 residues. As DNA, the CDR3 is TGTGCCTGGACAACAGGGGGCATTTATCAGCCCCAGCATTTT. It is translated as CAWTTGGIYQPQHF.

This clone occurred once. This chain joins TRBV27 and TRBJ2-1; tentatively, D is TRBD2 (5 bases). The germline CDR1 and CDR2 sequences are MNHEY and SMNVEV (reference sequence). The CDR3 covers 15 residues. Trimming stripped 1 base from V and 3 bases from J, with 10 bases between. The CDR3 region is CASSLLAGNYNEQFF. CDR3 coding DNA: TGTGCCAGCAGTTTATTGGCGGGCAACTACAATGAGCAGTTCTTC.

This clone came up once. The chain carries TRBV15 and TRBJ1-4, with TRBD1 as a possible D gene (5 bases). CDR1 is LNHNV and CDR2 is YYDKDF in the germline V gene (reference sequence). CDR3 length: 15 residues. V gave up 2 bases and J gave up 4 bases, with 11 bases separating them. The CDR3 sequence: CATSRPLTVNEKLFF. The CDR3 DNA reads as TGTGCCACCAGCAGACCTTTGACAGTTAATGAAAAACTGTTTTTT.

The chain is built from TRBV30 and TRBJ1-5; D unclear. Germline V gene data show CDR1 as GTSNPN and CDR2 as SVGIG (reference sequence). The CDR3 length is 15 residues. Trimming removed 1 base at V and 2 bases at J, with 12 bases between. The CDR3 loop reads CAWSAEMRGNQPQHF. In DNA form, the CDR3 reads TGTGCCTGGAGTGCGGAGATGAGGGGCAATCAGCCCCAGCATTTT. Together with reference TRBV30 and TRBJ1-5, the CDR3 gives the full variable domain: SQTIHQWPATLVQPVGSPLSLECTVEGTSNPNLYWYRQAAGRGLQLLFYSVGIGQISSEVPQNLSASRPQDRQFILSSKKLLLSDSGFYLCAWSAEMRGNQPQHFGDGTRLSIL.

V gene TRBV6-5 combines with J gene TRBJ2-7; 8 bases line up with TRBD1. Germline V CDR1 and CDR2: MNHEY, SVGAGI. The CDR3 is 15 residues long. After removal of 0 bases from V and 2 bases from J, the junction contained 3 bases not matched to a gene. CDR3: CASSYSADRAYEQYF. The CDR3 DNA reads TGTGCCAGCAGTTACTCGGCGGACAGGGCCTACGAGCAGTACTTC.

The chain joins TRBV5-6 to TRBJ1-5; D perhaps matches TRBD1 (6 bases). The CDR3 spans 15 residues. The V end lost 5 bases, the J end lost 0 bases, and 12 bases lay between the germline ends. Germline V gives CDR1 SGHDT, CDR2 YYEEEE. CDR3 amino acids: CASRIDRSSNQPQHF. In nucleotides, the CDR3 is TGTGCCAGCAGAATAGACAGGAGTAGCAATCAGCCCCAGCATTTT.

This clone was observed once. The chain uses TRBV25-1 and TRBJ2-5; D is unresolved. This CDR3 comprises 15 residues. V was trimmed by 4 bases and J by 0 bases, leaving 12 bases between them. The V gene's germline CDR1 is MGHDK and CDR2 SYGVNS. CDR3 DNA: TGTGCCAGCAGTGCCTCGAGATCGTACCAAGAGACCCAGTACTTC. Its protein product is CASSASRSYQETQYF.